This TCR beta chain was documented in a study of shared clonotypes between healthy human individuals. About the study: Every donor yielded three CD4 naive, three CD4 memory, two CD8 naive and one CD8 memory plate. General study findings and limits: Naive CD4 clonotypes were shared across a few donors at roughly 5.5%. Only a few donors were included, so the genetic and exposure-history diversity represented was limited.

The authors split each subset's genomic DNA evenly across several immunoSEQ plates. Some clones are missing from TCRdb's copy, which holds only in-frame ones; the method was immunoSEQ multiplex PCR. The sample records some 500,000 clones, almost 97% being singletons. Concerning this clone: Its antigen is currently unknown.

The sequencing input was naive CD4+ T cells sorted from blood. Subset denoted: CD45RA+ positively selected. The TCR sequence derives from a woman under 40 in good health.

CDR3 nucleotides: TGTGCCAGCAGCTCCTTAATGGGACTAAACTACGAGCAGTACTTC. Protein product: CASSSLMGLNYEQYF. The chain combines TRBV11-2 with TRBJ2-7; 7 nucleotides align to TRBD2. The CDR3 spans 15 residues. Germline V gene sequence: CDR1 SGHAT, CDR2 FQNNGV. V lost 4 bases and J lost 3; bases outside the gene matches: 9.